This is a list of T cell receptor beta chains from one sample in a study of beta chain features in type 1 diabetes. Profiled with immunoSEQ multiplex PCR; TCRdb holds only in-frame clones, not every one. Of about 450,000 clones listed, around 10% are singletons. Input material: naive CD4+ T cells from blood. Source of these receptors: a woman under 30 in good health. Both conserved end residues are part of each CDR3. Each record gives: V gene, J gene, D gene, clone size, CDR3 DNA, CDR3 protein. D genes are given only for firm matches. Rows may omit the clone size; those that give it use once, few, many or a size class.

TRBV2	TRBJ2-5	TRBD2	few	TGTGCCAGCAGCGGACCGGGACTAGCGTCAGAGACCCAGTACTTC	CASSGPGLASETQYF
TRBV29-1	TRBJ2-3	-	many	TGCAGCGTTGAGAAAGGACTGAACACAGATACGCAGTATTTT	CSVEKGLNTDTQYF
TRBV7-9	TRBJ1-2	-	few	TGTGCCAGCGGGGTAAACTATGGCTACACCTTC	CASGVNYGYTF
TRBV5-1	TRBJ2-3	TRBD1	few	TGCGCCAGCAGCTATCCGGGACAGGGACGTCCTAGCACAGATACGCAGTATTTT	CASSYPGQGRPSTDTQYF
TRBV29-1	TRBJ2-1	TRBD1	-	TGCAGCGTTGAAGGACAGGGTGCTTTTGAATGGTTCTTC	CSVEGQGAFEWFF
TRBV30	TRBJ2-5	TRBD2	few	TGTGCCTGGGGCAGGGAGGGCGCCCAGTACTTC	CAWGREGAQYF
TRBV30	TRBJ1-5	TRBD1	few	TGTGCACTGGGACAGGGGAATCAGCCCCAGCATTTT	CALGQGNQPQHF
TRBV2	TRBJ2-7	-	few	TGTGCCAGCAGCGCTGGCGGGACAGAATCCTACGAGCAGTACTTC	CASSAGGTESYEQYF
TRBV5-4	TRBJ2-1	-	-	TGTGCCAGCAGCTTAGCCCCTTCTCGCAATGAGCAGTTCTTC	CASSLAPSRNEQFF
TRBV7-2	TRBJ2-3	-	few	TGTGCCAGCAGCTTAGCGATGGGTACAGATACGCAGTATTTT	CASSLAMGTDTQYF
TRBV5-1	TRBJ2-1	-	-	TGCGCCAGCAGCTTTAGGACGGTCTCTGAGCAGTTCTTC	CASSFRTVSEQFF
TRBV7-8	TRBJ2-3	TRBD1	-	TGTGCCAGCAGTCGGACAGGTCGGGCAGATACGCAGTATTTT	CASSRTGRADTQYF
TRBV5-1	TRBJ2-5	-	-	TGCGCCAGCAGGCCCTCCCCAGGGGAGACCCAGTACTTC	CASRPSPGETQYF
TRBV12-5	TRBJ1-4	TRBD1	few	TGTGCTAGTGGCCAAGGACAGGGAAAACTGTTTTTT	CASGQGQGKLFF
TRBV5-6	TRBJ2-3	-	-	TGTGCCAGCAGCTTGGAACCTCGGGGGAGCACAGATACGCAGTATTTT	CASSLEPRGSTDTQYF
TRBV2	TRBJ1-2	-	few	TGTGCCAACCGGCACACAGGCTCATATGGCTACACCTTC	CANRHTGSYGYTF
TRBV30	TRBJ2-7	-	-	TGTGCCTGGAGTCGCTCGGCTGACCGTTCCGAGCAGTACTTC	CAWSRSADRSEQYF
TRBV29-1	TRBJ2-1	-	-	TGCAGCGTTGAAGATCCGACAGCGAGCTCCTACAATGAGCAGTTCTTC	CSVEDPTASSYNEQFF
TRBV7-2	TRBJ2-5	TRBD1	-	TGTGCCAGCAGAGCTGTTGGACAGGGGGCGGGAGAGACCCAGTACTTC	CASRAVGQGAGETQYF
TRBV2	TRBJ2-2	TRBD1	few	TGTGCCAGCACCGGGACAGCGAACACCGGGGAGCTGTTTTTT	CASTGTANTGELFF
TRBV18	TRBJ2-7	TRBD1	-	TGTGCCAGCTCACCACCAGGGACAGGAGTCTACGAGCAGTACTTC	CASSPPGTGVYEQYF
TRBV19	TRBJ2-1	-	-	TGTGCCAGTAGTATCCAAGAGACAGTTAACAATGAGCAGTTCTTC	CASSIQETVNNEQFF
TRBV29-1	TRBJ2-1	-	few	TGCAGCGGGGTAAGGGCTGAGCAGTTCTTC	CSGVRAEQFF
TRBV7-3	TRBJ1-2	-	-	TGTGCCAGCAGCTCCCAGTCGATCTATGGCTACACCTTC	CASSSQSIYGYTF
TRBV6-1	TRBJ2-5	-	few	TGTGCCAGCAGGATTTGGGACACAGGGGAGACCCAGTACTTC	CASRIWDTGETQYF
TRBV7-3	TRBJ2-5	TRBD2	-	TGTGCCAGCAGCTTAACGCCACCGGGAGGGGGACAAGAGACCCAGTACTTC	CASSLTPPGGGQETQYF
TRBV10-3	TRBJ2-7	TRBD1	few	TGTGCCATCAGTGACCCGGCGACAGGGGCACCCTACGAGCAGTACTTC	CAISDPATGAPYEQYF
TRBV2	TRBJ2-1	-	few	TGTGCCAGCAGAAAGGGGGGTCTAGCGGTAACAACGGGTGAGCAGTTCTTC	CASRKGGLAVTTGEQFF
TRBV11-3	TRBJ2-4	-	-	TGTGCCAGCAGATCAGGGTCGGTGGAAAACATTCAGTACTTC	CASRSGSVENIQYF
TRBV7-9	TRBJ2-1	TRBD1	-	TGTGCCAGCAGCTTAACTGTTTGGGACAGGGGGAATGAGCAGTTCTTC	CASSLTVWDRGNEQFF
TRBV7-2	TRBJ2-1	-	few	TGTGCCAGCAGTTCTCTGTCGGCGGGTGACAGGAGCTACAATGAGCAGTTCTTC	CASSSLSAGDRSYNEQFF
TRBV15	TRBJ1-4	TRBD1	-	TGTGCCACCAGCGGGTTGGACAGGCGTCGGGAAAAACTGTTTTTT	CATSGLDRRREKLFF
TRBV7-2	TRBJ2-7	-	few	TGTGCCAGCAGCCTCCGACAAAGCGGCGAGCAGTACTTC	CASSLRQSGEQYF
TRBV30	TRBJ1-5	-	many	TGTGCCTGGAGTATGAGGCACAATCAGCCCCAGCATTTT	CAWSMRHNQPQHF
TRBV18	TRBJ2-3	-	-	TGTGCCAGCGTCACCGGGGGTGGAGATACGCAGTATTTT	CASVTGGGDTQYF
TRBV25-1	TRBJ2-1	-	few	TGTGCCAGCAGAGGTGACGGCGGATGGGCCTACAATGAGCAGTTCTTC	CASRGDGGWAYNEQFF
TRBV25-1	TRBJ2-2	-	few	TGTGCCTCGTCGGGAAATGGGGAGCTGTTTTTT	CASSGNGELFF
TRBV30	TRBJ2-3	-	few	TGTGCCTGGAGTGTGTCTACGGATACGCAGTATTTT	CAWSVSTDTQYF
TRBV29-1	TRBJ2-1	-	few	TGCAGCGTTGATAACGCTATAAGCTACAATGAGCAGTTCTTC	CSVDNAISYNEQFF
TRBV28	TRBJ2-6	-	few	TGTGCCAGCAGTTGGGGGCCTGGGGCCAACGTCCTGACTTTC	CASSWGPGANVLTF
TRBV30	TRBJ2-7	-	-	TGTGCCTGGAGTGCGAAACTTGGGTACGAGCAGTACTTC	CAWSAKLGYEQYF
TRBV9	TRBJ2-5	TRBD2	-	TGTGCCAGCAGCGTAGGGTTGGGGACTAGCGGGCAAGAGACCCAGTACTTC	CASSVGLGTSGQETQYF
TRBV10-3	TRBJ1-5	-	-	TGTGCCATCAGTGGGACAGATCAGCCCCAGCATTTT	CAISGTDQPQHF
TRBV30	TRBJ1-2	-	-	TGTGCCTGGAGCCGGGGAAACTATGGCTACACCTTC	CAWSRGNYGYTF